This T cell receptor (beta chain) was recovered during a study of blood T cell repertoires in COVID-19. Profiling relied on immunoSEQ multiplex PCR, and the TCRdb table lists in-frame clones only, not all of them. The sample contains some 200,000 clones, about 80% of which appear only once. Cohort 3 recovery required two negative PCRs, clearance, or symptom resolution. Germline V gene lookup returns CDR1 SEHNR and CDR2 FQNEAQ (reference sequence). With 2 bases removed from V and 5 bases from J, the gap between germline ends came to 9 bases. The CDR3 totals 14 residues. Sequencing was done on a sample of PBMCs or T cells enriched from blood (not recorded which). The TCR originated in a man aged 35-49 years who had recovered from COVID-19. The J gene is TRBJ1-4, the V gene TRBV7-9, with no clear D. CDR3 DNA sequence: TGTGCCAGCAGCTTATCAGGAAGGAATGAAAAACTGTTTTTT. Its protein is CASSLSGRNEKLFF.